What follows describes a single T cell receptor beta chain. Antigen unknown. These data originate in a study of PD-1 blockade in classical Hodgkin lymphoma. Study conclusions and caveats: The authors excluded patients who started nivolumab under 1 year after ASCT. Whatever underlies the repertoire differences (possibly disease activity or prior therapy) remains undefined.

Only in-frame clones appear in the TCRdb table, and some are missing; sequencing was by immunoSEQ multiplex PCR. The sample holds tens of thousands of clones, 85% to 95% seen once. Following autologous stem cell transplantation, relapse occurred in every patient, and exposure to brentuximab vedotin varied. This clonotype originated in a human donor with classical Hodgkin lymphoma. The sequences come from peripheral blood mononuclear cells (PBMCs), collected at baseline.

Written as DNA, the CDR3 is TGTGCCAGCAGTGGGTCTCGGTTGAACTATGGCTACACCTTC. Translation: CASSGSRLNYGYTF. The chain carries TRBV6-1 and TRBJ1-2; D uncertain. Trimming took off 4 bases at V and 2 bases at J, with 11 bases between the two ends. Germline assignment: CDR1 MNHNS and CDR2 SASEGT. The CDR3 spans 14 residues.